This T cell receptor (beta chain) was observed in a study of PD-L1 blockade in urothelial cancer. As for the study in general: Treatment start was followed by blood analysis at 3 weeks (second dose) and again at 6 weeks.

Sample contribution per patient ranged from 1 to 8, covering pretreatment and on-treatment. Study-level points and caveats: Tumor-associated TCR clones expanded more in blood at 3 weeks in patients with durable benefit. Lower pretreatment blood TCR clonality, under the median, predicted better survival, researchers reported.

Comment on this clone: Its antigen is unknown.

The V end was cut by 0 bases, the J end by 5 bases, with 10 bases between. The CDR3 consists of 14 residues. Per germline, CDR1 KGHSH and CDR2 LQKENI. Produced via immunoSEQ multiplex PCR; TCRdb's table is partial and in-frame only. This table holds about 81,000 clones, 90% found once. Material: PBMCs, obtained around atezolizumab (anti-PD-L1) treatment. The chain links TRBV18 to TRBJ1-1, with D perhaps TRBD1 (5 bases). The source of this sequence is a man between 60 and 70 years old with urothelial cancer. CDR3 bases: TGTGCCAGCTCACCACCAGGGGTTAGGACTGAAGCTTTCTTT. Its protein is CASSPPGVRTEAFF. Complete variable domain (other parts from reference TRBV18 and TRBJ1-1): NAGVMQNPRHLVRRRGQEARLRCSPMKGHSHVYWYRQLPEEGLKFMVYLQKENIIDESGMPKERFSAEFPKEGPSILRIQQVVRGDSAAYFCASSPPGVRTEAFFGQGTRLTVV.